This is a list of T cell receptor beta chains from one sample in a study of blood T cell repertoires in COVID-19. The method was immunoSEQ multiplex PCR; TCRdb's version includes in-frame clones alone and lacks a portion of them. Of under 140,000 clones in the sample, nearly 80% are singletons; the top ten hold roughly 17%. Sequencing used peripheral blood. Receptors originate from a woman aged 80 or over with active or convalescent COVID-19. The CDR3 runs from the conserved cysteine through the conserved F or W. D genes are given only for firm matches. Size is omitted from some rows. Given values are once, few, many or a class for expanded clones.

v_call,clone_size,j_call,d_call,cdr3_nt,cdr3_aa
TRBV7-3,few,TRBJ2-5,.,TGTGCCAGCAGCTTGGCCGCAGGGACCCAGTACTTC,CASSLAAGTQYF
TRBV4-2,few,TRBJ2-1,.,TGTGCCAGCAGCCAGGGGGCCGGGGCCTACAATGAGCAGTTCTTC,CASSQGAGAYNEQFF
TRBV7-2,.,TRBJ1-2,TRBD1,TGTGCCAGCATCCTAGACAGGGGGAACTATGGCTACACCTTC,CASILDRGNYGYTF
TRBV14,.,TRBJ2-1,.,TGTGCCAGCAGCCTCAGAGGGAGCACCTACAATGAGCAGTTCTTC,CASSLRGSTYNEQFF
TRBV7-2,once,TRBJ2-5,TRBD2,TGTGCCAGCAAGGTTAGCGGGAGTGAGAAGACCCAGTACTTC,CASKVSGSEKTQYF
TRBV2,few,TRBJ2-7,.,TGTGCCAGCAGTGTGAATCGTGGGGACTCGAGCGAGCAGTACTTC,CASSVNRGDSSEQYF
TRBV7-6,.,TRBJ1-2,.,TGTGCCAGCAGCGCCTCAGGAAACTATGGCTACACCTTC,CASSASGNYGYTF
TRBV19,.,TRBJ2-7,TRBD2,TGTGCCAGTAGCCTAGCGGGAGGGCGGAACGAGCAGTACTTC,CASSLAGGRNEQYF
TRBV28,.,TRBJ1-2,.,TGTGCCAGCAGTAACCCGGGGAAGCCTCGGGGCTACACCTTC,CASSNPGKPRGYTF
TRBV11-2,.,TRBJ2-3,TRBD2,TGTGCCAGCAGCTCCAATAGCGGGAGGCTCACAGATACGCAGTATTTT,CASSSNSGRLTDTQYF
TRBV6-1,.,TRBJ1-1,TRBD1,TGTGCCAGCAGTGAGGGACAGGGGCTGACTGAAGCTTTCTTT,CASSEGQGLTEAFF
TRBV7-6,.,TRBJ2-1,TRBD2,TGTGCCAGCAGCTTAGCCCGAGCGGGAGGGTTTAGTGAGCAGTTCTTC,CASSLARAGGFSEQFF